What follows are 5 T cell receptor beta chains derived from one specimen sequenced in a study of technical replicates of blood from a handful of donors (dated by TCRdb to the late 2010s). Library creation used the immunoSEQ multiplex PCR assay. TCRdb took over this immuneACCESS table, retaining in-frame rearrangements with V and J assigned. Such tables are incomplete; in checked studies, under half of the missing clones stem from an unresolved V gene, and the remainder is unexplained. The sample contains approximately 97,000 clones, approximately 96% of them found a single time. About 0.36% of the sample lies in the top ten. Sequenced: T cells isolated from PBMCs. The receptor source for this set is a human donor in good health.

The J gene is TRBJ2-7, the V gene TRBV9; 9 nucleotides match TRBD2. The length of the CDR3 is 15 residues. V dropped 1 base and J dropped 5; count of bases not matched to a gene: 7. Germline V lookup: CDR1 SGDLS, CDR2 YYNGEE. The CDR3 DNA reads as TGTGCCAGCAGCGTAAGTCCTAGCGGGATGAACGAGCAGTACTTC. Translating it yields CASSVSPSGMNEQYF.

This chain joins TRBV5-4 and TRBJ2-7; 8 bases match TRBD2. V shed 4 bases, J shed 4 bases, and the junction held 13 bases outside the gene matches. The CDR3 covers 16 residues. The germline V gene encodes CDR1 SGHNT and CDR2 YYREEE (reference sequence). In DNA form, the CDR3 reads TGTGCCAGCAGCGCGCTTGGCCAACTAGCGGATTACGAGCAGTACTTC. This encodes CASSALGQLADYEQYF.

The chain joins TRBV2 to TRBJ2-2; 8 bases agree with TRBD1. J was trimmed by 5 bases and V by 7 bases; bases with no gene match: 15. Germline-derived CDR1 and CDR2 are SNHLY and FYNNEI. The CDR3 is 17 amino acids. The CDR3 DNA reads TGTGCCAGCACTAAAAGAATGACAGGGGTTGATACCGGGGAGCTGTTTTTT. It yields the protein CASTKRMTGVDTGELFF.

The CDR3: CASSQEGGPPLEKLFF. The CDR3 bases are TGCGCCAGCAGCCAAGAGGGGGGGCCACCCCTTGAAAAACTGTTTTTT. V gene TRBV4-1 combines with J gene TRBJ1-4, with TRBD1 as a possible D gene (6 bases). V lost 0 bases to trimming and J lost 7 bases, with 15 bases between them. CDR3 length: 16 amino acids. Germline CDR1 MGHRA, CDR2 YSYEKL.

V is TRBV27 and J is TRBJ2-5; 10 bases agree with TRBD1. This CDR3 comprises 17 residues. Germline values: CDR1 MNHEY, CDR2 SMNVEV (reference sequence). V dropped 3 bases and J dropped 4; count of bases not matched to a gene: 11. CDR3 DNA sequence: TGTGCCAGCAGTTTCAACCGCCTCGGACAGGGGGGAGAGACCCAGTACTTC. Residues: CASSFNRLGQGGETQYF.